A selection of T cell receptor beta chains follows, all from one sample in a study of shared clonotypes between healthy human individuals. Profiling relied on immunoSEQ multiplex PCR, and the TCRdb table lists in-frame clones only, not all of them. The table has a few million clones, around 90% seen once. Sequenced sample: naive CD4+ T cells from PBMCs. The receptor set was obtained from a man younger than 35 in good health. Some clones in this sample may be carry-over from other donors' samples. The CDR3 runs from the conserved cysteine through the conserved F or W. Each record gives: D gene, clone size, V gene, J gene, CDR3 DNA, CDR3 protein. A D gene is named only where the DNA matches it firmly. Clone sizes are given selectively: once, few, many, or a class where the clone is expanded.

d_call: NA; clone_size: NA; v_call: TRBV6-6; j_call: TRBJ1-2; cdr3_nt: TGTGCCAGCAAGGGCTCGGGAGATGGCTACACCTTC; cdr3_aa: CASKGSGDGYTF
d_call: NA; clone_size: NA; v_call: TRBV5-5; j_call: TRBJ2-7; cdr3_nt: TGTGCCAGCAGCTTGCTCCTGGCAGCCACCTACGAGCAGTACTTC; cdr3_aa: CASSLLLAATYEQYF
d_call: TRBD1; clone_size: once; v_call: TRBV6-6; j_call: TRBJ2-7; cdr3_nt: TGTGCCAGCAGCCGCGGGACAGGGGTTTACGAGCAGTACTTC; cdr3_aa: CASSRGTGVYEQYF
d_call: NA; clone_size: NA; v_call: TRBV4-2; j_call: TRBJ2-7; cdr3_nt: TGTGCCAGCAGCCAGGGCCCCTACGAGCAGTACTTC; cdr3_aa: CASSQGPYEQYF
d_call: NA; clone_size: NA; v_call: TRBV5-1; j_call: TRBJ2-7; cdr3_nt: TGCGCCAGCAGCTCGGAGACACCCGCCTACGAGCAGTACTTC; cdr3_aa: CASSSETPAYEQYF
d_call: NA; clone_size: NA; v_call: TRBV21-1; j_call: TRBJ1-5; cdr3_nt: TGTGCCAGCAGCTATTGGCGGGGACAGGACAATCAGCCCCAGCATTTT; cdr3_aa: CASSYWRGQDNQPQHF
d_call: NA; clone_size: NA; v_call: TRBV5-1; j_call: TRBJ2-2; cdr3_nt: TGCGCCAGCAGCCAGGGCTATGACACCGGGGAGCTGTTTTTT; cdr3_aa: CASSQGYDTGELFF
d_call: NA; clone_size: NA; v_call: TRBV4-2; j_call: TRBJ1-1; cdr3_nt: TGTGCCAGCAGCCAAGATAGACCCAACACTGAAGCTTTCTTT; cdr3_aa: CASSQDRPNTEAFF
d_call: NA; clone_size: NA; v_call: TRBV6-1; j_call: TRBJ2-3; cdr3_nt: TGTGCCAGCAGTGAAAAGGGACCGGGAACAGATACGCAGTATTTT; cdr3_aa: CASSEKGPGTDTQYF
d_call: TRBD1; clone_size: NA; v_call: TRBV28; j_call: TRBJ1-4; cdr3_nt: TGTGCCAGCAGTCCCAGACAGGGGGCACTACCTGCAACTAATGAAAAACTGTTTTTT; cdr3_aa: CASSPRQGALPATNEKLFF
d_call: NA; clone_size: NA; v_call: TRBV27; j_call: TRBJ2-1; cdr3_nt: TGTGCCAGCAGTCTTCACCAGGGGACCCAGAATAATCAGTTCTTC; cdr3_aa: CASSLHQGTQNNQFF
d_call: TRBD2; clone_size: NA; v_call: TRBV9; j_call: TRBJ2-7; cdr3_nt: TGTGCCAGCAGCGTAGCACTAGCGGGAGTCTACGAGCAGTACTTC; cdr3_aa: CASSVALAGVYEQYF
d_call: NA; clone_size: NA; v_call: TRBV18; j_call: TRBJ2-3; cdr3_nt: TGTGCCAGCTCACCACAGGCGGGGACAGATACGCAGTATTTT; cdr3_aa: CASSPQAGTDTQYF
d_call: NA; clone_size: NA; v_call: TRBV6-1; j_call: TRBJ2-7; cdr3_nt: TGTGCCAGCAGTGAAAACCTTTTGGCCTACGAGCAGTACTTC; cdr3_aa: CASSENLLAYEQYF
d_call: NA; clone_size: once; v_call: TRBV28; j_call: TRBJ2-5; cdr3_nt: TGTGCCAGCAGTTCAACGGGTATGAGTGGATCAGAGACCCAGTACTTC; cdr3_aa: CASSSTGMSGSETQYF
d_call: NA; clone_size: NA; v_call: TRBV25-1; j_call: TRBJ2-7; cdr3_nt: TGTGCCAGCAGTGAATCGGGCGGGTCCTACGAGCAGTACTTC; cdr3_aa: CASSESGGSYEQYF
d_call: TRBD1; clone_size: few; v_call: TRBV4-3; j_call: TRBJ1-5; cdr3_nt: TGCGCCAGCAGCCAAACGTTAGGACAGGTCAATCAGCCCCAGCATTTT; cdr3_aa: CASSQTLGQVNQPQHF
d_call: TRBD1; clone_size: NA; v_call: TRBV28; j_call: TRBJ2-7; cdr3_nt: TGTGCCAGCAGTTTCATCACGGGACAGGGGGCGAAAGAGCAGTACTTC; cdr3_aa: CASSFITGQGAKEQYF
d_call: TRBD2; clone_size: once; v_call: TRBV28; j_call: TRBJ2-3; cdr3_nt: TGTGCCAGCAGACCGGCCTCCCTAGCGGGAGCCACAGATACGCAGTATTTT; cdr3_aa: CASRPASLAGATDTQYF
d_call: NA; clone_size: NA; v_call: TRBV4-1; j_call: TRBJ1-3; cdr3_nt: TGCGCCAGCAGCCCGGGGAGTTTCTCTGGAAACACCATATATTTT; cdr3_aa: CASSPGSFSGNTIYF
d_call: NA; clone_size: NA; v_call: TRBV4-1; j_call: TRBJ1-5; cdr3_nt: TGCGCCAGCAGCCCCCGCCCGGTTGAGCCCCAGCATTTT; cdr3_aa: CASSPRPVEPQHF
d_call: TRBD1; clone_size: NA; v_call: TRBV7-9; j_call: TRBJ1-5; cdr3_nt: TGTGCCAGCAGCTTAGCGGGACAGGGTATTCAGCCCCAGCATTTT; cdr3_aa: CASSLAGQGIQPQHF
d_call: NA; clone_size: NA; v_call: TRBV27; j_call: TRBJ1-2; cdr3_nt: TGTGCCAGCAGTTTAACGGGGATTTATGGCTACACCTTC; cdr3_aa: CASSLTGIYGYTF
d_call: NA; clone_size: NA; v_call: TRBV28; j_call: TRBJ2-7; cdr3_nt: TGTGCCAGCAGTTTAGCAAACGAGCAGTACTTC; cdr3_aa: CASSLANEQYF
d_call: NA; clone_size: NA; v_call: TRBV30; j_call: TRBJ2-1; cdr3_nt: TGTGCCTGGAATCTAGAAGCTTACAATGAGCAGTTCTTC; cdr3_aa: CAWNLEAYNEQFF
d_call: NA; clone_size: NA; v_call: TRBV2; j_call: TRBJ1-1; cdr3_nt: TGTGCCAGCAGTGGGGACCTGAACACTGAAGCTTTCTTT; cdr3_aa: CASSGDLNTEAFF
d_call: NA; clone_size: NA; v_call: TRBV6-5; j_call: TRBJ2-7; cdr3_nt: TGTGCCAGCAGTTGGCTGACTAAATCCTCCTACGAGCAGTACTTC; cdr3_aa: CASSWLTKSSYEQYF
d_call: NA; clone_size: once; v_call: TRBV2; j_call: TRBJ1-2; cdr3_nt: TGTGCCAGCAGTGAAGGGATGGCCAGCTATGGCTACACCTTC; cdr3_aa: CASSEGMASYGYTF
d_call: NA; clone_size: NA; v_call: TRBV27; j_call: TRBJ1-5; cdr3_nt: TGTGCCAGCAGTTTGGGGCCGAAGGATCAGCCCCAGCATTTT; cdr3_aa: CASSLGPKDQPQHF
d_call: NA; clone_size: once; v_call: TRBV5-1; j_call: TRBJ2-7; cdr3_nt: TGCGCCAGCAGCCCAACCCGGGACAAAGCCTACGAGCAGTACTTC; cdr3_aa: CASSPTRDKAYEQYF
d_call: TRBD1; clone_size: NA; v_call: TRBV6-1; j_call: TRBJ1-5; cdr3_nt: TGTGCCAGCAGTGAAGCCCTCGCAGGACAGGGGGATCCCCAGCATTTT; cdr3_aa: CASSEALAGQGDPQHF
d_call: NA; clone_size: NA; v_call: TRBV7-9; j_call: TRBJ2-2; cdr3_nt: TGTGCCAGCAGCTTGACAGGATCGAACACCGGGGAGCTGTTTTTT; cdr3_aa: CASSLTGSNTGELFF
d_call: TRBD1; clone_size: NA; v_call: TRBV6-5; j_call: TRBJ2-7; cdr3_nt: TGTGCCAGCAGTTACCCGGACAGGGGGCTGAGGGAGCAGTACTTC; cdr3_aa: CASSYPDRGLREQYF
d_call: NA; clone_size: once; v_call: TRBV7-2; j_call: TRBJ1-5; cdr3_nt: TGTGCCAGCAGCTCGACAGGCGGCACTAATCAGCCCCAGCATTTT; cdr3_aa: CASSSTGGTNQPQHF
d_call: TRBD2; clone_size: NA; v_call: TRBV11-2; j_call: TRBJ2-7; cdr3_nt: TGTGCCAGCAGCTTCCCCCCGGGAGGCCACTCCTACGAGCAGTACTTC; cdr3_aa: CASSFPPGGHSYEQYF
d_call: NA; clone_size: NA; v_call: TRBV9; j_call: TRBJ2-3; cdr3_nt: TGTGCCAGCAGCGTAGCTGCTGGCTTGGATACGCAGTATTTT; cdr3_aa: CASSVAAGLDTQYF
d_call: TRBD2; clone_size: NA; v_call: TRBV11-3; j_call: TRBJ2-5; cdr3_nt: TGTGCCAGCAGCTTTGGACTAGCTAGTAAGGAGACCCAGTACTTC; cdr3_aa: CASSFGLASKETQYF